The clone carrying this TCR beta chain came up many times. This CDR3 is 12 amino acids long. Germline CDR1 and CDR2: SEHNR and FQNEAQ (reference sequence). V lost 5 bases and J 9 bases, leaving 11 bases between the germline ends. The sample belongs to a study of beta chain features in type 1 diabetes. Since all of the isolated RNA was reverse transcribed, expressed TCRB transcripts were what got sequenced. TCRdb keeps only in-frame clones here, not all; method: immunoSEQ multiplex PCR. The sample gives about 400,000 clones, roughly 12% of which show up once; 0.017% is in the top ten. The sequenced material came from naive CD4+ T cells from blood. The J gene is TRBJ2-1, the V gene TRBV7-9, with D uncertain. The sequence derives from a man younger than 30 in good health. The DNA for the CDR3 is TGTGCCAGCAGCCTGGGCCTCGGTGAGCAGTTCTTC. As protein: CASSLGLGEQFF.